This is a list of T cell receptor beta chains from one sample in a study of blood T cell repertoires in COVID-19. Assay used: immunoSEQ multiplex PCR; TCRdb lists only in-frame clones, some missing. The sample yields approximately 170,000 clones, approximately 78% seen once. The sequencing sample was made of peripheral blood. All receptors come from a human donor in a cohort sampled during active COVID-19. Each CDR3 is given with its conserved first and last residue. D genes are given only for firm matches. Some rows have no size entry. The others give once, few or many, or a class for an expanded clone.

J | D | size | V | CDR3 | DNA
TRBJ2-3 | TRBD1 | - | TRBV30 | CAWSPGGGFPTQYF | TGTGCCTGGAGTCCAGGGGGCGGTTTTCCTACGCAGTATTTT
TRBJ1-2 | TRBD1 | - | TRBV6-2/TRBV6-3 | CASSRHAGQGYNYGYTF | TGTGCCAGCAGTAGACACGCCGGACAGGGATACAACTATGGCTACACCTTC
TRBJ2-4 | TRBD2 | - | TRBV11-2 | CASSFGGSRENIQYF | TGTGCCAGCAGCTTCGGCGGGAGCCGGGAAAACATTCAGTACTTC
TRBJ1-2 | - | - | TRBV5-6 | CASSLGEWTGYTF | TGTGCCAGCAGCTTGGGGGAGTGGACTGGCTACACCTTC
TRBJ2-1 | TRBD2 | - | TRBV7-8 | CASSPEVLAGNEQFF | TGTGCCAGCAGCCCTGAAGTCCTAGCGGGAAATGAGCAGTTCTTC
TRBJ2-2 | - | - | TRBV5-3 | CARSYRETGELFF | TGTGCCAGAAGCTACAGGGAGACCGGGGAGCTGTTTTTT
TRBJ2-7 | TRBD2 | - | TRBV5-4 | CASSSSGGGVYEQYF | TGTGCCAGCAGCTCGTCGGGGGGGGGAGTTTACGAGCAGTACTTC
TRBJ2-7 | TRBD1 | - | TRBV6-2/TRBV6-3 | CASSLNRGDYEQYF | TGTGCCAGCAGTCTCAACAGGGGGGACTACGAGCAGTACTTC
TRBJ1-1 | TRBD1 | - | TRBV6-5 | CATSMEGALDTEAFF | TGTGCCACCTCCATGGAGGGGGCCCTCGACACTGAAGCTTTCTTT
TRBJ2-4 | - | - | TRBV6-5 | CASTGSPLGKNIQYF | TGTGCCAGCACAGGGTCGCCTCTCGGCAAAAACATTCAGTACTTC
TRBJ2-7 | TRBD1 | - | TRBV4-3 | CASSQDNQGATYEQYF | TGCGCCAGCAGCCAAGATAATCAGGGGGCCACCTACGAGCAGTACTTC
TRBJ1-3 | - | - | TRBV4-1 | CASSQDFATGAGNTIYF | TGCGCCAGCAGCCAAGATTTCGCTACCGGGGCTGGAAACACCATATATTTT
TRBJ2-3 | - | - | TRBV29-1 | CSVDTGADTQYF | TGCAGCGTTGATACGGGTGCAGATACGCAGTATTTT
TRBJ2-7 | - | - | TRBV27 | CATRGGYEQYF | TGTGCCACCAGGGGGGGGTACGAGCAGTACTTC
TRBJ2-2 | - | few | TRBV11-3 | CASSLVRSGELFF | TGTGCCAGCAGCTTAGTTCGGTCCGGGGAGCTGTTTTTT
TRBJ1-2 | - | - | TRBV27 | CASKEDRSLGYTF | TGTGCCAGCAAAGAAGACAGGTCCCTTGGCTACACCTTC
TRBJ2-4 | - | - | TRBV29-1 | CSVQAWDIQYF | TGCAGCGTCCAGGCGTGGGACATTCAGTACTTC
TRBJ1-1 | - | - | TRBV4-1 | CASSQDSPNTEAFF | TGCGCCAGCAGCCAAGACAGTCCAAACACTGAAGCTTTCTTT
TRBJ2-5 | TRBD1 | - | TRBV9 | CASSQQGRETQYF | TGTGCCAGCAGCCAACAGGGGAGAGAGACCCAGTACTTC
TRBJ1-5 | - | - | TRBV7-2 | CASTPSGGGNQPQHF | TGTGCCAGCACCCCGTCAGGCGGGGGCAATCAGCCCCAGCATTTT
TRBJ1-5 | TRBD1 | few | TRBV12-3/TRBV12-4 | CASSDRGNQPQHF | TGTGCCAGCAGCGACAGGGGAAATCAGCCCCAGCATTTT
TRBJ1-1 | - | - | TRBV6-6 | CASSQFGQLNTEAFF | TGTGCCAGCAGCCAATTTGGACAGCTGAACACTGAAGCTTTCTTT
TRBJ2-3 | TRBD2 | - | TRBV30 | CAGAATRLAGVSDTQYF | TGTGCCGGGGCGGCTACCCGACTAGCGGGAGTTTCGGATACGCAGTATTTT
TRBJ2-6 | - | - | TRBV5-6 | CASLLVSGANVLTF | TGTGCCAGTCTTCTCGTGTCGGGGGCCAACGTCCTGACTTTC
TRBJ2-1 | TRBD1 | - | TRBV19 | CASQHLGTGNNEQFF | TGTGCCAGTCAGCATTTAGGGACAGGCAACAATGAGCAGTTCTTC
TRBJ2-5 | TRBD1 | once | TRBV6-5 | CASRRRGGQEETQYF | TGTGCCAGCAGGCGCCGAGGGGGCCAGGAGGAGACCCAGTACTTC
TRBJ1-5 | TRBD1 | few | TRBV7-2 | CASSPEPGTEQPQHF | TGTGCCAGCAGCCCCGAGCCAGGGACAGAGCAGCCCCAGCATTTT
TRBJ2-7 | TRBD2 | - | TRBV30 | CAWSAGGGAYEQYF | TGTGCCTGGAGTGCCGGCGGGGGGGCCTACGAGCAGTACTTC
TRBJ2-7 | TRBD2 | few | TRBV7-2 | CASSLGAGGGYEQYF | TGTGCCAGCAGCTTGGGCGCGGGGGGCGGGTACGAGCAGTACTTC
TRBJ1-5 | - | - | TRBV18 | CASSPSRPGFSDQPQHF | TGTGCCAGCTCACCGAGCCGGCCAGGGTTTTCCGATCAGCCCCAGCATTTT
TRBJ1-6 | - | - | TRBV15 | CATSREQSSPLHF | TGTGCCACCAGCAGAGAACAGAGTTCACCCCTCCACTTT
TRBJ2-3 | TRBD1 | - | TRBV6-5 | CASSYSEGQGVTQYF | TGTGCCAGCAGTTACTCTGAGGGACAGGGAGTTACGCAGTATTTT
TRBJ1-1 | - | - | TRBV3-1/TRBV3-2 | CASSRRGYTEAFF | TGTGCCAGCAGCCGAAGGGGGTACACTGAAGCTTTCTTT
TRBJ1-2 | - | few | TRBV6-5 | CASSYTGYGYTF | TGTGCCAGCAGTTATACCGGCTATGGCTACACCTTC
TRBJ2-3 | - | once | TRBV6-2/TRBV6-3 | CASSHRADTQYF | TGTGCCAGCAGCCATCGAGCAGATACGCAGTATTTT
TRBJ1-5 | - | - | TRBV20-1 | CSALVGQPQHF | TGCAGTGCTCTGGTCGGGCAGCCCCAGCATTTT
TRBJ2-1 | TRBD2 | - | TRBV6-2/TRBV6-3 | CASSYSLGTSGNYNEQFF | TGTGCCAGCAGTTACTCTTTAGGGACTAGCGGGAATTACAATGAGCAGTTCTTC
TRBJ2-1 | - | - | TRBV5-6 | CASSVGDTYNEQFF | TGTGCCAGCAGTGTAGGGGACACTTACAATGAGCAGTTCTTC
TRBJ2-7 | TRBD1 | - | TRBV28 | CATERVDRGSYEQYF | TGTGCCACCGAGAGAGTTGACAGGGGATCGTACGAGCAGTACTTC
TRBJ2-5 | - | - | TRBV7-2 | CASSLVQAQETQYF | TGTGCCAGCAGCTTAGTACAGGCCCAAGAGACCCAGTACTTC
TRBJ2-1 | TRBD2 | - | TRBV29-1 | CSVAGSGRQEQFF | TGCAGCGTTGCGGGTAGCGGGAGACAAGAGCAGTTCTTC
TRBJ1-1 | TRBD1 | - | TRBV7-9 | CASSSQTGSRNTEAFF | TGTGCCAGCAGCTCCCAGACAGGGTCTAGGAACACTGAAGCTTTCTTT
TRBJ1-4 | - | - | TRBV5-4 | CASSLETGRNEKLFF | TGTGCCAGCAGCTTGGAGACAGGACGAAATGAAAAACTGTTTTTT
TRBJ2-5 | - | - | TRBV7-7 | CASSLGDSLRQETQYF | TGTGCCAGCAGCTTAGGGGACTCACTCCGGCAAGAGACCCAGTACTTC
TRBJ1-4 | TRBD1 | - | TRBV15 | CATSTWTGERDEKLFF | TGTGCCACCAGCACTTGGACAGGGGAACGTGATGAAAAACTGTTTTTT
TRBJ2-1 | TRBD2 | - | TRBV10-2 | CASSESAGALNEQFF | TGCGCCAGCAGTGAGTCCGCGGGAGCGTTGAACGAGCAGTTCTTC